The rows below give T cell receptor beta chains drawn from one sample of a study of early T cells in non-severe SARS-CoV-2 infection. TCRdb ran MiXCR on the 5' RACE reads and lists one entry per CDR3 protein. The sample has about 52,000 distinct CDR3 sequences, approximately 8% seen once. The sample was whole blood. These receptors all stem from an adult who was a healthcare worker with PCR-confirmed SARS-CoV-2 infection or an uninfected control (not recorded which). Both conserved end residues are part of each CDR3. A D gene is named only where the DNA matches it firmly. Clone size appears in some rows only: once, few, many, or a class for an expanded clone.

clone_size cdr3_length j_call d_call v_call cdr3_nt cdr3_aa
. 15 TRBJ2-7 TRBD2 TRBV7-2 TGTGCCAGCGTTGCACAGGCGGGAGGGCCTTACGAGCAGTACTTC CASVAQAGGPYEQYF
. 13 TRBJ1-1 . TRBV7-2 TGTGCCAGCAGCCCTCGACTGGACACTGAAGCTTTCTTT CASSPRLDTEAFF
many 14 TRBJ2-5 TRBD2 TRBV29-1 TGCAGCGCAGGGACTAGCGGGAACCAAGAGACCCAGTACTTC CSAGTSGNQETQYF
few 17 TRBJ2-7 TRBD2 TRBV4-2 TGTGCCAGCAGCCAAGATCCCCTCCGACTAGCTATGGCCGAGCAGTACTTC CASSQDPLRLAMAEQYF
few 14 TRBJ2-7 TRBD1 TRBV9 TGTGCCAGCAGCGGCCGGGACAGGACCTACGAGCAGTACTTC CASSGRDRTYEQYF
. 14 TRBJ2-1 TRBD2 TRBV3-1 TGTGCCAGCAGCCCTAGCGGGAGTAACAATGAGCAGTTCTTC CASSPSGSNNEQFF
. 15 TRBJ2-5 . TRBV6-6 TGTGCCAGCAGATTCCAACCCGGGGCGACAGAGACCCAGTACTTC CASRFQPGATETQYF
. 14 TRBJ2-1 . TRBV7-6 TGTGCCAGCAGCTTCGGTCCTGATTACCCTGAGCAGTTCTTC CASSFGPDYPEQFF
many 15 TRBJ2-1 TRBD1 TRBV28 TGTGCCAGCAGCCCGGACAGGGTCGGACACAATGAGCAGTTCTTC CASSPDRVGHNEQFF
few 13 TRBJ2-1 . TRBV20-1 TGCAGTGCCGGATCGAGCGGATCCAATGAGCAGTTCTTC CSAGSSGSNEQFF
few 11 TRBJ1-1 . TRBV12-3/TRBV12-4 TGTGCCAGCAGTTTCCGGGGAGAAGCTTTCTTT CASSFRGEAFF
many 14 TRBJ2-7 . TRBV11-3 TGTGCCAGCAGCGAACAACAGGCCTCCTACGAGCAGTACTTC CASSEQQASYEQYF
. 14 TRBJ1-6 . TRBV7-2 TGTGCCAGCAGCTTGGGGGGGCATAATTCACCCCTCCACTTT CASSLGGHNSPLHF
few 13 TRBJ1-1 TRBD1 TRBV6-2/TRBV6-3 TGTGCCAGCAGGGATCCAGGGGGCACTGAAGCTTTCTTT CASRDPGGTEAFF
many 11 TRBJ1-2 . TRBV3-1 TGTGCCAGCCGCCACCTGTATGGCTACACCTTC CASRHLYGYTF
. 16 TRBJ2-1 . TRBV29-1 TGCAGCGTTGAAGATCCCGATAGGCTCACCTACAATGAGCAGTTCTTC CSVEDPDRLTYNEQFF
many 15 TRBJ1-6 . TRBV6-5 TGTGCCAGCGCCATTACAGTTCCCTATAATTCACCCCTCCACTTT CASAITVPYNSPLHF
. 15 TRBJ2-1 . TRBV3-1 TGTGCCAGCAGCCAAGTCTGGCGGGTCCGCAATGAGCAGTTCTTC CASSQVWRVRNEQFF
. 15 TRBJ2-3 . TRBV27 TGTGCCAGCAGTTTATCGGATACTAGCACAGATACGCAGTATTTT CASSLSDTSTDTQYF
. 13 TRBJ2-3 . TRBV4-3 TGCGCCAGCAGCCATCGGACCGGAGATACGCAGTATTTT CASSHRTGDTQYF
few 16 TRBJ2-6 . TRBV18 TGTGCCAGCTCACCAGTCCAGATTTCTGGGGCCAACGTCCTGACTTTC CASSPVQISGANVLTF
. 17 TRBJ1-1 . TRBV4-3 TGCGCCAGCAGCCAAGTTTGGGGCGTGGGGGAGAGGACTGAAGCTTTCTTT CASSQVWGVGERTEAFF
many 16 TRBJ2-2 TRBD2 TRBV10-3 TGTGCCATCGGCGCGAGCGGGGGGGCTCACACCGGGGAGCTGTTTTTT CAIGASGGAHTGELFF
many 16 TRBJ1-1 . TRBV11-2 TGTGCCAGCAGCTTAGATCTGGGTCTCATGAACACTGAAGCTTTCTTT CASSLDLGLMNTEAFF
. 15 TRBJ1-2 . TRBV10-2 TGCGCCAGCAGTGAGTCAGGGGTCACTAACTATGGCTACACCTTC CASSESGVTNYGYTF
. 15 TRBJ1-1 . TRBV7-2 TGTGCCAGCAGTTACACCGAGGGGCGGCACACTGAAGCTTTCTTT CASSYTEGRHTEAFF
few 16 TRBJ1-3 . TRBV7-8 TGTGCCAGCAGCTTAGGACAGGTGAAAGGCGGAAACACCATATATTTT CASSLGQVKGGNTIYF
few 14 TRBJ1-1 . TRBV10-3 TGTGCCATCAGTGGCCAGACAGTGAACACTGAAGCTTTCTTT CAISGQTVNTEAFF
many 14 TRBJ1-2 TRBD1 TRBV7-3 TGTGCCAGCAGCACCGGGACAGGGGCAAATGGCTACACCTTC CASSTGTGANGYTF
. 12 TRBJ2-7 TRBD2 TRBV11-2 TGTGCCAGCAGCGCGGGGGACTACGAGCAGTACTTC CASSAGDYEQYF
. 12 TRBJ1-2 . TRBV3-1 TGTGCCAGCAGCCAAGAGGTAAATGGCTACACCTTC CASSQEVNGYTF
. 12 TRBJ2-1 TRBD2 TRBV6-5 TGTGCCAGCAGCCGGGGGGGAAATGAGCAGTTCTTC CASSRGGNEQFF
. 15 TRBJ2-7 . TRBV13 TGTGCCAGCAGCCCCGGAGGCCGGGTCTCCTACGAGCAGTACTTC CASSPGGRVSYEQYF
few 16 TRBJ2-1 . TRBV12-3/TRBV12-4 TGTGCCAGCAGTCTCCACGCGAGCGCATTACAAAATGAGCAGTTCTTC CASSLHASALQNEQFF
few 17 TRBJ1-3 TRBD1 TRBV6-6 TGTGCCAGCAGTCCACCAGGGACAGAGCGATCTGGAAACACCATATATTTT CASSPPGTERSGNTIYF
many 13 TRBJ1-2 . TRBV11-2 TGTGCCAGCAGCTTAGAGACATTCTATGGCTACACCTTC CASSLETFYGYTF
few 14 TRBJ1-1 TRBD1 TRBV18 TGTGCCAGCTCAACGGGGACAGGGTCCGGTGAAGCTTTCTTT CASSTGTGSGEAFF
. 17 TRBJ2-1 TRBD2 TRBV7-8 TGTGCCAGCAGCTTAAGCGGGACTAGCGGGCTCTACAATGAGCAGTTCTTC CASSLSGTSGLYNEQFF
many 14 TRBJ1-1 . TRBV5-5 TGTGCCAGCAGCGCGGGCGCAGGGAGCACTGAAGCTTTCTTT CASSAGAGSTEAFF
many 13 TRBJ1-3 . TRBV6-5 TGTGCCAGCACCGGGGGGTCTGGAAACACCATATATTTT CASTGGSGNTIYF
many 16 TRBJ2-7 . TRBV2 TGTGCCAGCAGTGTCGCGAACCGGGACACCTCCTACGAGCAGTACTTC CASSVANRDTSYEQYF
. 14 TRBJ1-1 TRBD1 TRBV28 TGTGCCAGCAGCCTCCTAACAGGGGACACTGAAGCTTTCTTT CASSLLTGDTEAFF
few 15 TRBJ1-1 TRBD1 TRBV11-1 TGTGCCAGCAGCCCGGGACAGGGAAGAGGGCCTGAAGCTTTCTTT CASSPGQGRGPEAFF
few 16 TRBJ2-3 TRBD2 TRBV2 TGTGCCAGCAGGATGACTAGCGGGGGGCGCACAGATACGCAGTATTTT CASRMTSGGRTDTQYF
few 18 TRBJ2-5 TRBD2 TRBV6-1 TGTGCCAGCAGTTACCCGGGACTAGCGGGAGCCGTTCAAGAGACCCAGTACTTC CASSYPGLAGAVQETQYF
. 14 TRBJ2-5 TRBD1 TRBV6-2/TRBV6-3 TGTGCCAGCAGGCGAGGGACAGGGGAAGAGACCCAGTACTTC CASRRGTGEETQYF
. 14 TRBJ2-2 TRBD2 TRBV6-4 TGTGCCAGCAGTACTAGCGGGACGACCGGGGAGCTGTTTTTT CASSTSGTTGELFF
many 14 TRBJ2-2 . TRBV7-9 TGTGCCAGCAACCCCACAACAGGTCCCGGGGAGCTGTTTTTT CASNPTTGPGELFF
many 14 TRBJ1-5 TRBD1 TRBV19 TGTGCCAGTAGTGGGGGACAGGGCTTTCAGCCCCAGCATTTT CASSGGQGFQPQHF
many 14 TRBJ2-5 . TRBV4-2 TGTGCCAGCAGCCAAGTTGAGGAGGGGGGGACCCAGTACTTC CASSQVEEGGTQYF
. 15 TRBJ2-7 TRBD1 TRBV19 TGTGCCAGTAGTATCGGACAGGGTGGTTCTTACGAGCAGTACTTC CASSIGQGGSYEQYF
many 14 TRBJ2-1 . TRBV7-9 TGTGCCAGCAGCTTGGGGTCGTATTACAATGAGCAGTTCTTC CASSLGSYYNEQFF
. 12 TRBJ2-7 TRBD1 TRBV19 TGTGCCAGCGGACAGGGCCCCTACGAGCAGTACTTC CASGQGPYEQYF
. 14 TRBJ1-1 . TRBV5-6 TGTGCCAGCAGCTTGGTAACAGCGAACACTGAAGCTTTCTTT CASSLVTANTEAFF
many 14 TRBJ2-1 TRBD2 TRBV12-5 TGTGCTAGTGGTTTGGACCCAACTAGCGACGAGCAGTTCTTC CASGLDPTSDEQFF
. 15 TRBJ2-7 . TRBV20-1 TGCAGTGCTAGAACTGGACAATCGATCGGACACGAGCAGTACTTC CSARTGQSIGHEQYF
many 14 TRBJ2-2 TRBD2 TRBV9 TGTGCCAGCAGCGTAAGCGGGGGAGCCGGGGAGCTGTTTTTT CASSVSGGAGELFF